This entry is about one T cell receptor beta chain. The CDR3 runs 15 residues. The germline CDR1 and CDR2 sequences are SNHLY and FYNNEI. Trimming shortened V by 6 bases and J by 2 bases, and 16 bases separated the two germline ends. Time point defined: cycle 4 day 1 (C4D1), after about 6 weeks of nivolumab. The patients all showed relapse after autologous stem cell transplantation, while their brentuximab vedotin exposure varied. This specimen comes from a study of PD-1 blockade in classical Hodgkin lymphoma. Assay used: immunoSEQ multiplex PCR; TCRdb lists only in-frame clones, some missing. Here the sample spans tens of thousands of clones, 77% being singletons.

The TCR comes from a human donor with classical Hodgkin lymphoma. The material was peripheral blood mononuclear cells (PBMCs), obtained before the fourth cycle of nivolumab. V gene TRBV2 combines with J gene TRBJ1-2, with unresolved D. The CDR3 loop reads CASSRSGDLNYGYTF. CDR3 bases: TGTGCCAGCAGCAGATCGGGTGACCTCAACTATGGCTACACCTTC.